These 27 T cell receptor beta chains originate from one sample sequenced in a study of immune heterogeneity within non-small cell lung tumors. The template for each sample was approximately 0.65 ug of genomic DNA, which had been extracted from bulk tumor tissue. The authors collected several far-apart biopsies from each primary tumor during surgery. The cohort was untreated, with newly diagnosed non-small cell lung cancer undergoing curative surgery. In a multiplex PCR, 32 V and 13 J primers amplified TCR beta CDR3. TCRdb redid the calling of the multiplex PCR reads with MiXCR, one entry per CDR3 protein. Among about 1,900 distinct CDR3 sequences listed, 48% were seen once. The specimen sequenced was lung tumor tissue. The receptors here all came from a man aged 60-69 years with non-small cell lung cancer.

This chain connects TRBV11-2 to TRBJ2-5; 7 bases align to TRBD2. This CDR3 contains 16 residues. Germline lookup yields CDR1 SGHAT and CDR2 FQNNGV. The V gene end was trimmed by 0 bases and the J gene end by 4 bases; junction bases not matched to a gene: 8. CDR3 bases: TGTGCCAGCAGCTTAGATTCTGTTGGGGGGGTAGAGACCCAGTACTTC. Its protein is CASSLDSVGGVETQYF.

This clonotype showed up just a few times. This chain links TRBV19 with TRBJ1-5; 10 bases line up with TRBD1. V lost 5 bases to trimming and J lost 2 bases; unmatched junction nucleotides: 15. In germline, CDR1 is LNHDA, CDR2 SQIVND (reference sequence). This CDR3 has 19 residues. CDR3 protein: CASSPPRTGGVRGNQPQHF. The CDR3 DNA reads as TGTGCCAGTAGTCCCCCCCGGACAGGGGGTGTTCGGGGCAATCAGCCCCAGCATTTT.

This clonotype has more than one count but fewer than ten. J is TRBJ2-1 and V is TRBV14; D is possibly TRBD2 (5 bases). V lost 1 base and J lost 0, with 10 bases in between. This CDR3 region has 16 residues. CDR1 is SGHDN, CDR2 FVKESK, per germline. The CDR3 here is CASSQVARSSYNEQFF. The CDR3 DNA follows: TGTGCCAGCAGCCAAGTAGCGAGAAGCTCCTACAATGAGCAGTTCTTC.

The CDR3 here is CAGGGSLGEQYF. The CDR3 DNA sequence: TGTGCCGGGGGCGGCAGTCTGGGCGAGCAGTACTTC. The chain uses TRBV28 and TRBJ2-7; the D gene is possibly TRBD1 (6 bases). The germline V and J ends were trimmed by 11 bases and 6 bases, with 17 bases remaining between them. The CDR3 consists of 12 residues. CDR1 is MDHEN, CDR2 SYDVKM, per germline.

Comment on this clonotype: One end of the junction does not line up with germline, which may come from a read error. This chain links TRBV7-9 with TRBJ2-7; a weak D match, TRBD1 (5 bases). The CDR3 covers 14 residues. Per germline, CDR1 SEHNR and CDR2 FQNEAQ (reference sequence). CDR3 protein: CTSSPVARAYEQYF. DNA of the CDR3: TGTACCAGCAGCCCTGTCGCCAGGGCCTACGAGCAGTACTTC.

This clonotype was found once. The rearrangement joins TRBV19 to TRBJ1-4, with D perhaps matching TRBD1 (6 bases). Trimming removed 4 bases from V and 4 bases from J, with 16 bases in between. The CDR3 extends over 16 amino acids. Germline loops: CDR1 LNHDA, CDR2 SQIVND (reference sequence). CDR3 protein: CASSSRGLVVNEKLFF. For the CDR3, the DNA is TGTGCCAGTAGTAGCCGGGGGCTAGTGGTTAATGAAAAACTGTTTTTT. The whole variable domain, remainder taken from reference TRBV19 and TRBJ1-4, is DGGITQSPKYLFRKEGQNVTLSCEQNLNHDAMYWYRQDPGQGLRLIYYSQIVNDFQKGDIAEGYSVSREKKESFPLTVTSAQKNPTAFYLCASSSRGLVVNEKLFFGSGTQLSVL.

This chain joins TRBV12-3 or TRBV12-4 and TRBJ1-2, with D unclear. V gave up 4 bases and J gave up 3 bases, with 9 bases separating them. The CDR3 is 13 amino acids. Here the CDR3 reads CASSYQRDYGYTF. The CDR3 bases are TGTGCCAGCAGTTACCAAAGAGACTATGGCTACACCTTC.

The rearrangement uses TRBV24-1 and TRBJ1-1; possibly TRBD1 for D (5 bases). From germline, CDR1 is KGHDR and CDR2 SFDVKD. CDR3 length: 15 amino acids. V was trimmed by 4 bases and J by 2 bases, leaving 13 bases between them. CDR3 sequence reads: CATSENRLPNTEAFF. The CDR3 coding sequence is TGTGCCACCAGTGAGAACAGGTTACCCAACACTGAAGCTTTCTTT.

To note about this clonotype: It may be a read error: a sequence one base away is much more abundant. The rearrangement links TRBV7-8 to TRBJ2-7; D uncertain. V was shortened by 4 bases and J by 5 bases, with 18 bases between the two germline ends. The length of the CDR3 is 15 residues. Germline values: CDR1 SGHVS, CDR2 FQNEAQ. The CDR3 coding sequence is TGTGCCAGCAGCTCACATGGATCTCTCGGCCACGAGCAGTACTTC. This sequence encodes CASSSHGSLGHEQYF.

As regards this clonotype: A junction boundary mismatches the germline segment, possibly from a read error. The V gene is TRBV7-9, the J gene TRBJ2-1; D call uncertain. This CDR3 is built from 13 residues. Germline loops: CDR1 SEHNR, CDR2 FQNEAQ (reference sequence). The CDR3 DNA follows: TGTGCCAACAGCTTTAACCGAAACAATGAGCAGTTCTTC. It translates to CANSFNRNNEQFF. The variable domain in full, completed from reference TRBV7-9 and TRBJ2-1, reads DTGVSQNPRHKITKRGQNVTFRCDPISEHNRLYWYRQTLGQGPEFLTYFQNEAQLEKSRLLSDRFSAERPKGSFSTLEIQRTEQGDSAMYLCANSFNRNNEQFFGPGTRLTVL.

The chain joins TRBV10-3 to TRBJ1-3, with a weak D call TRBD1 (5 bases). The CDR3 spans 13 residues. Trimming pared 10 bases from V and 1 base from J, leaving 11 bases between. The germline V gene encodes CDR1 ENHRY and CDR2 SYGVKD. The CDR3 sequence: CATWDFSGNTIYF. The CDR3, as DNA: TGTGCCACCTGGGACTTTTCTGGAAACACCATATATTTT.

In its sample, this clonotype is large. This sequence joins TRBV12-3 or TRBV12-4 and TRBJ2-7; 7 bases align to TRBD2. This CDR3 contains 13 residues. V was pared by 4 bases and J by 6 bases, with 6 bases of the junction left unmatched. The DNA for the CDR3 is TGTGCCAGCAGTTGGGGGGGGAGTCCCGAGCAGTACGTC. As protein: CASSWGGSPEQYV.

Comments on this clonotype: One end of the junction fails to match germline, which may point to a read error. In nucleotides, the CDR3 is TGTGCCAGTAGCATAGCTAGGGACAGTCAAGAGACCCAGTACTTC. Residues: CASSIARDSQETQYF. This sequence joins TRBV19 and TRBJ2-5, with TRBD1 matching over 7 bases. The CDR3 is 15 residues long. The germline gives CDR1 LNHDA, CDR2 SQIVND (reference sequence).

This clonotype turned up a few times. Relative to the germline gene, one junction end is altered; a read error may explain this. This chain links TRBV29-1 with TRBJ2-3; no definite D call. CDR1 is SQVTM, CDR2 ANQGSEA, per germline. There are 14 residues in the CDR3. In nucleotides, the CDR3 is TGCAGCGTTGTATTGGACCCGGCCACAGATACGAAGTATTTT. This sequence encodes CSVVLDPATDTKYF.

The table lists this clonotype with a few counts. The rearrangement joins TRBV7-8 to TRBJ1-3; 7 bases agree with TRBD1. The ends lost 4 bases at V and 2 bases at J; junction bases unmatched: 2. Germline V gene sequence: CDR1 SGHVS, CDR2 FQNEAQ. The CDR3 totals 14 residues. This CDR3 is CASSSGQTGNTIYF. The CDR3 nucleotides read TGTGCCAGCAGCTCGGGACAGACTGGAAACACCATATATTTT. The whole variable domain, filled in from reference TRBV7-8 and TRBJ1-3, reads GAGVSQSPRYKVAKRGQDVALRCDPISGHVSLFWYQQALGQGPEFLTYFQNEAQLDKSGLPSDRFFAERPEGSVSTLKIQRTQQEDSAVYLCASSSGQTGNTIYFGEGSWLTVV.

This clonotype turned up a few times. The V and J genes are TRBV12-3 or TRBV12-4 and TRBJ2-1; 9 bases are shared with TRBD1. V shed 10 bases, J shed 8 bases, and the junction held 12 bases outside the gene matches. The CDR3 has 14 residues. The CDR3 region is CATLGTGRPDEQFF. DNA of the CDR3: TGTGCCACCCTGGGGACAGGGCGTCCCGATGAGCAGTTCTTC.

The chain joins TRBV12-3 or TRBV12-4 to TRBJ2-7; maybe TRBD2 (5 bases). Trimming took 5 bases from V and 6 from J, leaving 14 bases between them. This CDR3 region has 13 residues. The CDR3 protein is CASSVERRTEQYF. The DNA for the CDR3 is TGTGCCAGCAGTGTCGAGCGGAGGACCGAGCAGTACTTC.

This chain's CDR3 is CASSYSEGTSYEQYF. The CDR3 nucleotides are TGTGCCAGCAGTTACTCGGAGGGGACCTCCTACGAGCAGTACTTC. J is TRBJ2-7 and V is TRBV6-2 or TRBV6-3; weak D call: TRBD2 (6 bases). The ends were cut back, 0 bases at V and 0 bases at J, with 9 bases in the middle. The CDR3 covers 15 residues. CDR1 and CDR2 (germline): MNHEY, SVGEGT.

This clonotype showed up just once. The gene calls are TRBV20-1 and TRBJ1-5; 10 bases line up with TRBD1. V trimming: 6 bases; J trimming: 7 bases; junction bases outside the gene matches: 6. CDR3 length: 13 amino acids. Germline V lookup: CDR1 DFQATT, CDR2 SNEGSKA (reference sequence). CDR3 in DNA: TGCAGTGCCAGGGACAGGGGAGACCAGCCCCAGCATTTT. Translation gives CSARDRGDQPQHF.

The rearrangement uses TRBV3-1 and TRBJ2-1; 10 bases are a match to TRBD2. V lost 6 bases to trimming and J lost 4 bases; unmatched junction nucleotides: 6. The CDR3 is made up of 15 amino acids. Germline V gives CDR1 LGHDT, CDR2 YNNKEL (reference sequence). The CDR3 nucleotides are TGTGCCAGCAGACCATTACTAGCGGGATACAATGAGCAGTTCTTC. Protein sequence: CASRPLLAGYNEQFF.

In this sample, this clonotype turned up a few times. The chain has TRBV7-2 and TRBJ2-7; possible D gene TRBD2, 5 bases. Germline-derived CDR1 and CDR2 are SGHTA and FQGNSA. CDR3 length: 13 amino acids. Trimming removed 5 bases at V and 5 bases at J, with 13 bases between. CDR3 protein: CASSRTRFHEQYF. CDR3 nucleotide sequence: TGTGCCAGCAGCAGAACTAGGTTCCACGAGCAGTACTTC.

CDR3 sequence reads: CASSAGTSLQETQYF. DNA for the CDR3: TGCGCCAGCAGCGCCGGGACTAGTCTCCAAGAGACCCAGTACTTC. The chain employs TRBV10-1 and TRBJ2-5; 8 nucleotides align to TRBD2. The CDR3 extends over 15 amino acids. CDR1 WNHNN and CDR2 SYGVQD come from the germline V gene (reference sequence). J lost 1 base, V lost 6 bases, and 7 bases had no gene match.

V and J are TRBV5-1 and TRBJ2-3; D is unresolved. The germline gives CDR1 SGHRS, CDR2 YFSETQ. With 0 bases removed from V and 2 bases from J, the gap between germline ends came to 7 bases. This CDR3 spans 14 amino acids. The DNA for the CDR3 is TGCGCCAGCAGCTTGGCCCGCTCCACAGATACGCAGTATTTT. Its translation is CASSLARSTDTQYF.

This clonotype qualifies as large. The V gene is TRBV9, the J gene TRBJ2-1, with 10 bases matching TRBD2. The J segment lost 9 bases and the V segment lost 3 bases, leaving 15 bases of the junction unmatched. Germline V gene sequence: CDR1 SGDLS, CDR2 YYNGEE. CDR3 size: 17 residues. The CDR3 DNA reads as TGTGCCAGCAGCGGAGGTGGTTGGGAGCGGGAGGGCGGTGAGCAGTTCTTC. Protein product: CASSGGGWEREGGEQFF.

V usage is TRBV2 and J usage is TRBJ1-2; possible D gene TRBD1, 6 bases. V was cut by 7 bases and J by 3 bases, with 15 bases left in between. The length of the CDR3 is 14 residues. Germline loops: CDR1 SNHLY, CDR2 FYNNEI. In DNA form, the CDR3 reads TGTGCCAGCAAGACACGAGGACAGTACTATGGCTACACCTTC. Translated, it gives CASKTRGQYYGYTF.

This rearrangement joins TRBV10-2 to TRBJ2-1, with a possible D match to TRBD2 (5 bases). V lost 7 bases, J lost 6 bases, and 19 bases lay in between. The CDR3 length is 15 residues. Germline CDR1 WSHSY, CDR2 SAAADI. CDR3 in amino acids: CASTHTSPRFNEQFF. For the CDR3, the DNA is TGCGCCAGCACCCATACTAGTCCCAGATTCAATGAGCAGTTCTTC.

CDR3 sequence: CSASLGQLNQPQHF. The CDR3 DNA is TGCAGTGCTAGTCTGGGACAGCTCAATCAGCCCCAGCATTTT. The J gene is TRBJ1-5, the V gene TRBV20-1; 7 nucleotides agree with TRBD1. The ends lost 3 bases at V and 3 bases at J; junction bases unmatched: 5. The CDR3 has 14 amino acids. Germline loops: CDR1 DFQATT, CDR2 SNEGSKA (reference sequence).